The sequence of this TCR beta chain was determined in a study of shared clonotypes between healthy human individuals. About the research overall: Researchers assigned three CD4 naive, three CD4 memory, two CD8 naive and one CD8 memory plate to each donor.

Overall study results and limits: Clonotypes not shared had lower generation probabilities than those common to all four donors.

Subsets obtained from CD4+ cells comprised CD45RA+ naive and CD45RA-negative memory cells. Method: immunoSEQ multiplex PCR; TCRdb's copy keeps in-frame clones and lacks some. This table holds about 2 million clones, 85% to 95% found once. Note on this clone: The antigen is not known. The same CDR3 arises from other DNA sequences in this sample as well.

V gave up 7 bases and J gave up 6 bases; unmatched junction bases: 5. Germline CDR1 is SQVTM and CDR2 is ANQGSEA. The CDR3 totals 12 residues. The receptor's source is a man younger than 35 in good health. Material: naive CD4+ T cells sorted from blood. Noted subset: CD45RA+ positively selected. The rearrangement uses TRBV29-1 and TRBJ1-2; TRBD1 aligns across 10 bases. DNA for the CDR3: TGCAGCGCAACCGGGACAGGGGATGGCTACACCTTC. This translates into CSATGTGDGYTF.